This T cell receptor (beta chain) was captured in a study of cytomegalovirus exposure and HLA in healthy donors. Study results and caveats: TCR sequences were mostly rare, though some public TCRs occurred in many donors. Previously analyzed data showed that most TCR beta V segments were productive at a frequency of about 90% or about 30%.

This clone showed up just a few times. The antigen is undetermined. The CDR3 length is 15 residues. Germline loops: CDR1 LNHNV, CDR2 YYDKDF (reference sequence). V shed 0 bases, J shed 6 bases, and the junction held 7 bases outside the gene matches. With 60 Vbeta and 13 Jbeta primers, the PCR was carried out. Sequencing used immunoSEQ multiplex PCR; TCRdb keeps in-frame clones, though not all of them. The table has some 150,000 clones, roughly 85% seen once. Sequenced input: PBMCs. The rearrangement uses TRBV15 and TRBJ1-2; 7 positions match TRBD1. This sequence was found in a man between 40 and 49 years old in good health and CMV-seronegative. This chain's CDR3 is CATSRDGRGNDGYTF. The CDR3 coding sequence is TGTGCCACCAGCAGAGATGGCAGGGGGAACGATGGCTACACCTTC.